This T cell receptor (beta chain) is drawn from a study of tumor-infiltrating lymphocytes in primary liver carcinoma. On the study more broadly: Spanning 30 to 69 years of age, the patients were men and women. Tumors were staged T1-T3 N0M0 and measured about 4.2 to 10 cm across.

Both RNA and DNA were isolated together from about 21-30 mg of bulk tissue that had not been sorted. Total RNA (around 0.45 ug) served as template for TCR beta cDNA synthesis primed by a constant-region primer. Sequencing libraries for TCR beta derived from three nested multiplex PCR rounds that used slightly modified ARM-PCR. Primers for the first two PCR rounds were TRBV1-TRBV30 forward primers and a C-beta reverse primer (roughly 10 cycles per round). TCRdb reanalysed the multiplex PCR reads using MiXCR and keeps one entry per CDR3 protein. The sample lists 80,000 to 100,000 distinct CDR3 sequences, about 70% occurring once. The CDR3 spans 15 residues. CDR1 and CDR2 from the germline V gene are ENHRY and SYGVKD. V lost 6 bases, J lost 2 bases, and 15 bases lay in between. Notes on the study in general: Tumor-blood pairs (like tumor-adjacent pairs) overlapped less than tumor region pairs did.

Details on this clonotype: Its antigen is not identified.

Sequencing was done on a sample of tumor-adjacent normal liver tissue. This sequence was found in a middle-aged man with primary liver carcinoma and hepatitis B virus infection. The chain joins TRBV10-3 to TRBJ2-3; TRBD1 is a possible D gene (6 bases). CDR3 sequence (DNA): TGTGCCATCAGCCCCAGGGGTACCCTCACAGATACGCAGTATTTT. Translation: CAISPRGTLTDTQYF.